This TCR beta chain was sequenced for a study of blood T cells in healthy people across ages. This clonotype showed up many times. A second PCR, run for 7 to 11 cycles, used a sample-barcoded 5' primer plus a J-beta primer mix. One entry per CDR3 protein, called by TCRdb with MiXCR from the 5' RACE reads. Found here are fewer than 2,000,000 distinct CDR3 sequences, roughly a third of them singletons; the top ten hold around 11%. The V gene lost 2 bases and the J gene lost 1 base, with 5 bases spanning the gap. Germline V lookup: CDR1 KGHSH, CDR2 LQKENI. The CDR3 loop spans 13 amino acids. The source is a woman aged 25-40 years in good health. V gene TRBV18 combines with J gene TRBJ1-2; D remains ambiguous. The sequencing sample was made of blood. In nucleotides, the CDR3 is TGTGCCAGCTCACCAGGGAGTAACTATGGCTACACCTTC. It specifies CASSPGSNYGYTF. The full variable domain, its missing parts supplied by reference TRBV18 and TRBJ1-2, is NAGVMQNPRHLVRRRGQEARLRCSPMKGHSHVYWYRQLPEEGLKFMVYLQKENIIDESGMPKERFSAEFPKEGPSILRIQQVVRGDSAAYFCASSPGSNYGYTFGSGTRLTVV.